This T cell receptor beta chain was recorded in a study of shared clonotypes between healthy human individuals. Whole-study findings and limits: In the sorted subsets, rarefaction showed sequencing was incomplete despite large depth.

The CDR3 length is 16 residues. Germline V lookup: CDR1 SGHAT, CDR2 FQNNGV. V was trimmed by 4 bases and J by 5 bases, leaving 20 bases between them. Assay: immunoSEQ multiplex PCR; the TCRdb copy retains only in-frame clones and omits some. This repertoire shows around 690,000 clones, 90% found once; its top ten account for about 34%. As for this clone: Its matching antigen is unknown.

CD8 memory comprised CD45RO+ plus CCR7-negative CD45RA+ TemRA cells. The sequenced sample was memory CD8+ T cells from PBMCs. Noted subset: CD45RO+ cells pooled with CCR7-negative TemRA cells. This sequence joins TRBV11-2 and TRBJ1-1, with TRBD1 as a possible D gene (5 bases). This receptor was obtained from a man younger than 35 in good health. Some clones in this sample may be carry-over from other donors' samples. The CDR3 nucleotides are TGTGCCAGCAGCTCGGGAGGGCGCAGGGCGAAAACTGAAGCTTTCTTT. It translates to CASSSGGRRAKTEAFF.